What follows are 25 T cell receptor beta chains derived from one specimen sequenced in a study of T cell changes during pregnancy in multiple sclerosis (dated by TCRdb to the late 2010s). The library came from the immunoSEQ multiplex PCR assay. Not all clones reach the TCRdb copy of this immuneACCESS table, which keeps in-frame sequences only. Checked studies attribute under half of the gap to unresolved V genes and leave the rest unexplained. This sample has approximately 96,000 clones in its table, and just over 90% of those were observed once. The biggest ten clones account for roughly 2.3% of the sample. Sample: peripheral blood, taken after pregnancy. The origin of the receptors is a female donor in good health, enrolled as a control in a pregnancy study.

The chain joins TRBV19 to TRBJ2-1, with 9 bases matching TRBD1. This CDR3 contains 15 residues. The trim removed 6 bases at V and 5 bases at J, leaving 8 bases unmatched. Germline V gene lookup returns CDR1 LNHDA and CDR2 SQIVND (reference sequence). CDR3 region: CASRMTGTGNNEQFF. The CDR3 DNA reads TGTGCCAGTAGAATGACCGGGACAGGGAACAATGAGCAGTTCTTC.

The sample holds a few counts of this clone. V is TRBV2 and J is TRBJ1-2; weak D call: TRBD1 (6 bases). V lost 5 bases, J lost 2 bases, and 15 bases lay in between. The germline CDR1 and CDR2 sequences are SNHLY and FYNNEI. The CDR3 has 15 amino acids. DNA of the CDR3: TGTGCCAGCAGTTATGGCGCAGGGGTAAACTATGGCTACACCTTC. Protein sequence: CASSYGAGVNYGYTF. Together with reference TRBV2 and TRBJ1-2, the CDR3 gives the full variable domain: EPEVTQTPSHQVTQMGQEVILRCVPISNHLYFYWYRQILGQKVEFLVSFYNNEISEKSEIFDDQFSVERPDGSNFTLKIRSTKLEDSAMYFCASSYGAGVNYGYTFGSGTRLTVV.

V usage is TRBV9 and J usage is TRBJ2-5; D possibly corresponds to TRBD1 (6 bases). The CDR3 runs 15 residues. V lost 0 bases, J lost 1 base, and 10 bases lay in between. CDR1 and CDR2 (germline): SGDLS, YYNGEE. The chain's CDR3 is CASSVAPGVQETQYF. The CDR3 DNA is TGTGCCAGCAGCGTAGCCCCAGGGGTCCAAGAGACCCAGTACTTC.

The chain recombines TRBV2 with TRBJ2-2; D call uncertain. This CDR3 comprises 14 residues. Looked up from germline, CDR1 is SNHLY and CDR2 is FYNNEI. V gave up 9 bases and J gave up 0 bases, with 11 bases separating them. CDR3 sequence (DNA): TGTGCCAGTTCTTTAGCCACGAACACCGGGGAGCTGTTTTTT. Translated, it gives CASSLATNTGELFF.

The chain carries TRBV10-3 and TRBJ1-5; no definite D call. Trimming cost V 2 bases and J 0 bases, with 11 bases left between them. CDR3 length equals 16 residues. The germline CDR1 and CDR2 sequences are ENHRY and SYGVKD. The CDR3 nucleotides are TGTGCCATCAGTGAGCCGACAAAGCTTAGCAATCAGCCCCAGCATTTT. This sequence encodes CAISEPTKLSNQPQHF.

The genes are TRBV29-1 and TRBJ2-1; D might be TRBD1 (6 bases). Germline loops: CDR1 SQVTM, CDR2 ANQGSEA. This CDR3 spans 14 amino acids. Trimming took off 7 bases at V and 8 bases at J, with 21 bases between the two ends. The CDR3, as DNA: TGCAGCGCCCACGGGACAAATACCTGGGATGAGCAGTTCTTC. Translating it yields CSAHGTNTWDEQFF.

This chain uses TRBV7-6 with TRBJ2-1, with 12 positions matching TRBD2. CDR3 length: 16 residues. The germline CDR1 and CDR2 sequences are SGHVS and FNYEAQ. V dropped 3 bases and J dropped 3; count of bases not matched to a gene: 3. The CDR3 loop is CASSLTSGRVYNEQFF. CDR3 DNA sequence: TGTGCCAGCAGCTTGACTAGCGGGAGAGTCTACAATGAGCAGTTCTTC.

CDR3 DNA: TGTGCCACCACTGGGACAGGGGGCTCTGGAAACACCATATATTTT. Translation gives CATTGTGGSGNTIYF. The chain is built from TRBV15 and TRBJ1-3; 11 positions match TRBD1. After removal of 7 bases from V and 0 bases from J, the junction contained 2 bases not matched to a gene. The CDR3 loop spans 15 amino acids. CDR1 and CDR2 from the germline V gene are LNHNV and YYDKDF (reference sequence). Drawing the rest from reference TRBV15 and TRBJ1-3, the complete variable domain is DAMVIQNPRYQVTQFGKPVTLSCSQTLNHNVMYWYQQKSSQAPKLLFHYYDKDFNNEADTPDNFQSRRPNTSFCFLDIRSPGLGDTAMYLCATTGTGGSGNTIYFGEGSWLTVV.

CDR3 coding DNA: TGTGCCAGCAGCCCTATTACAGAGTACAATGAGCAGTTCTTC. Protein: CASSPITEYNEQFF. This chain connects TRBV9 to TRBJ2-1; D is ambiguous. CDR1 is SGDLS and CDR2 is YYNGEE in the germline V gene. Trimming took 4 bases from V and 4 from J, leaving 12 bases between them. The CDR3 loop spans 14 amino acids.

The chain employs TRBV9 and TRBJ2-3; 9 bases are a match to TRBD2. This CDR3 contains 17 residues. Germline lookup yields CDR1 SGDLS and CDR2 YYNGEE. V shed 0 bases, J shed 2 bases, and the junction held 7 bases outside the gene matches. Here the CDR3 DNA reads TGTGCCAGCAGCGTAGTGCGCGGGGGGGGCAACACAGATACGCAGTATTTT. It yields the protein CASSVVRGGGNTDTQYF.

The chain links TRBV7-9 to TRBJ1-1; 8 bases fit TRBD1. With V trimmed by 5 bases and J by 4 bases, 9 bases remained unmatched. The CDR3 length is 15 residues. CDR1 and CDR2 (germline): SEHNR, FQNEAQ (reference sequence). The CDR3 loop reads CASSPMDRVGTEAFF. DNA of the CDR3: TGTGCCAGCAGCCCAATGGACAGGGTGGGCACTGAAGCTTTCTTT.

V gene TRBV19 combines with J gene TRBJ1-2; D call uncertain. The CDR3 loop spans 15 amino acids. V shed 6 bases and J shed 8 bases, with 22 bases lying between them. The germline V gene encodes CDR1 LNHDA and CDR2 SQIVND (reference sequence). This CDR3 is CASRTLPDSVGGYTF. Here the CDR3 DNA reads TGTGCCAGTAGGACCCTCCCGGATTCAGTGGGCGGCTACACCTTC.

This sequence joins TRBV7-9 and TRBJ1-1; a weak D match, TRBD1 (6 bases). V dropped 6 bases and J dropped 6 bases, with 11 bases sitting between them. Per germline, CDR1 SEHNR and CDR2 FQNEAQ (reference sequence). The CDR3 contains 12 residues. The CDR3 DNA follows: TGTGCCAGCAGGGGGGCTCGGCCTGAAGCTTTCTTT. Amino acids: CASRGARPEAFF.

The V gene is TRBV5-4, the J gene TRBJ2-5; no firm D call. V lost 2 bases, J lost 0 bases, and 14 bases lay in between. CDR3 size: 16 residues. Per germline, CDR1 SGHNT and CDR2 YYREEE (reference sequence). In DNA form, the CDR3 reads TGTGCCAGCAGCTTCTCCTCAGGCCGGTACCAAGAGACCCAGTACTTC. Translation gives CASSFSSGRYQETQYF.

The rearrangement links TRBV6-5 to TRBJ2-2; D remains ambiguous. The CDR3 is 14 amino acids. The V end lost 0 bases, the J end lost 5 bases, and 7 bases lay between the germline ends. Germline V gene lookup returns CDR1 MNHEY and CDR2 SVGAGI. DNA for the CDR3: TGTGCCAGCAGTTACTCTTCTGAGACCGGGGAGCTGTTTTTT. Protein sequence: CASSYSSETGELFF.

The chain links TRBV9 to TRBJ2-1, with 9 bases matching TRBD2. V shed 0 bases, J shed 2 bases, and the junction held 3 bases outside the gene matches. Germline loops: CDR1 SGDLS, CDR2 YYNGEE. This CDR3 region has 16 residues. CDR3 sequence reads: CASSVESSGTYNEQFF. As DNA, the CDR3 is TGTGCCAGCAGCGTAGAGTCTAGCGGGACCTACAATGAGCAGTTCTTC.

J is TRBJ1-1 and V is TRBV19; no definite D call. The CDR3 consists of 14 residues. Germline CDR1 LNHDA, CDR2 SQIVND (reference sequence). Trimming left V 6 bases short and J 3 bases short, with 14 bases between. Here the CDR3 reads CASRTTVLDTEAFF. CDR3 sequence (DNA): TGTGCCAGTAGGACCACAGTGTTGGACACTGAAGCTTTCTTT.

On this clone: Within the sample, other DNA sequences also encode this same CDR3. The chain employs TRBV7-9 and TRBJ2-5, with a weak D call TRBD2 (6 bases). CDR3 length: 12 residues. Germline V gene sequence: CDR1 SEHNR, CDR2 FQNEAQ (reference sequence). V lost 5 bases to trimming and J lost 5 bases, with 9 bases between them. The CDR3 DNA reads TGTGCCAGCAGCCTCAGCGGGGAGACCCAGTACTTC. Translation gives CASSLSGETQYF.

The rearrangement joins TRBV6-5 to TRBJ1-2; D is undetermined. Germline V lookup: CDR1 MNHEY, CDR2 SVGAGI. The CDR3 is made up of 13 amino acids. V was trimmed by 7 bases and J by 5 bases, leaving 14 bases between them. CDR3 coding DNA: TGTGCCAGCAAACTCGGGGTAGGGTATGGCTACACCTTC. This translates into CASKLGVGYGYTF.

This chain links TRBV11-2 with TRBJ2-7, with D tentatively TRBD1 (6 bases). The CDR3 is 13 amino acids. The germline V gene has CDR1 SGHAT and CDR2 FQNNGV. V lost 4 bases, J lost 5 bases, and 12 bases lay in between. The CDR3 DNA reads TGTGCCAGCAGCTACAGGGATTCCCACGAGCAGTACTTC. The encoded protein is CASSYRDSHEQYF.

The chain links TRBV7-6 to TRBJ2-1, with a tentative D call TRBD1 (5 bases). Trimming took off 5 bases at V and 7 bases at J, with 12 bases between the two ends. Germline V CDR1 and CDR2: SGHVS, FNYEAQ. The CDR3 runs 13 residues. CDR3: CASSPPGLNEQFF. As DNA, the CDR3 is TGTGCCAGCAGCCCCCCAGGGCTGAATGAGCAGTTCTTC.

The chain combines TRBV7-6 with TRBJ2-1, with D perhaps matching TRBD1 (5 bases). The germline V and J ends were trimmed by 2 bases and 1 base, with 9 bases remaining between them. CDR3 length: 15 amino acids. The germline gives CDR1 SGHVS, CDR2 FNYEAQ. For the CDR3, the DNA is TGTGCCAGCAGCTTAAGGAGACAGTCCTACAATGAGCAGTTCTTC. Protein product: CASSLRRQSYNEQFF.

The chain couples TRBV6-5 to TRBJ2-7, with D possibly being TRBD2 (6 bases). The CDR3 runs to 15 residues. Germline CDR1 and CDR2: MNHEY and SVGAGI. Trimming shortened V by 4 bases and J by 4 bases, and 17 bases separated the two germline ends. CDR3 loop: CASSSSGPVLYEQYF. In DNA, the CDR3 is TGTGCCAGCAGTTCCAGCGGGCCGGTTCTGTACGAGCAGTACTTC.

In this sample, this clone turned up once. The chain combines TRBV6-6 with TRBJ1-2; the match to TRBD1 covers 9 bases. The J segment lost 6 bases and the V segment lost 1 base, leaving 9 bases of the junction unmatched. The germline gives CDR1 MNHNY, CDR2 SVGAGI (reference sequence). CDR3 length: 16 amino acids. The CDR3 region has the DNA TGTGCCAGCAGTTACTATCGTACAGGGGGCGGTAATGGCTACACCTTC. It specifies CASSYYRTGGGNGYTF.

The J gene is TRBJ2-5, the V gene TRBV5-1; TRBD1 matches at 7 bases. Per the germline V gene, CDR1 is SGHRS and CDR2 is YFSETQ. V dropped 4 bases and J dropped 3; count of bases not matched to a gene: 9. CDR3 size: 15 residues. The CDR3 spells CASSVPGQKKETQYF. In DNA, the CDR3 is TGCGCCAGCAGCGTACCGGGACAGAAGAAAGAGACCCAGTACTTC.